What follows describes a single T cell receptor beta chain. Looked up from germline, CDR1 is MDHEN and CDR2 is SYDVKM. Trimming took off 4 bases at V and 3 bases at J, with 10 bases between the two ends. The CDR3 is 14 residues long. The data belong to a study of blood T cell repertoires in COVID-19. Background on the study: There were acute and convalescent COVID-19 samples, and they came from the United States, Italy and Spain. T cells, B-cell-depleted T cells, or PBMCs supplied cDNA or gDNA.

In the authors' workflow: Estimation of nucleated cell counts relied on the amplification of reference gene primers. Sequencing used immunoSEQ multiplex PCR; TCRdb keeps in-frame clones, though not all of them. That table furnishes V, J and clone size, whereas the DNA furnished D and trimming. This sample has about 150,000 clones, with roughly nine tenths found just once. The chain combines TRBV28 with TRBJ1-3; D is possibly TRBD1 (5 bases). Sequenced material: peripheral blood. The clonotype was recovered from a woman in her 70s with acute or convalescent COVID-19. CDR3: CASSSGSGGNTIYF. The CDR3 DNA sequence: TGTGCCAGCAGTTCAGGGTCTGGTGGAAACACCATATATTTT. The whole variable domain, filled in from reference TRBV28 and TRBJ1-3, reads DVKVTQSSRYLVKRTGEKVFLECVQDMDHENMFWYRQDPGLGLRLIYFSYDVKMKEKGDIPEGYSVSREKKERFSLILESASTNQTSMYLCASSSGSGGNTIYFGEGSWLTVV.